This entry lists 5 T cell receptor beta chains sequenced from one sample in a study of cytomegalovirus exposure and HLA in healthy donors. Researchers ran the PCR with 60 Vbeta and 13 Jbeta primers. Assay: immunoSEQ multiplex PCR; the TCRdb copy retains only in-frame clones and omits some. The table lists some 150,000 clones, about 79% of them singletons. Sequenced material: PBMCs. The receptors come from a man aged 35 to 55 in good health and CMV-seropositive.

The CDR3 sequence: CASSLAPADTQYF. The CDR3 bases are TGTGCCAGCAGCTTAGCGCCGGCAGATACGCAGTATTTT. The rearrangement uses TRBV7-2 and TRBJ2-3; no definite D call. The CDR3 runs to 13 residues. Trimming took off 0 bases at V and 4 bases at J, with 5 bases between the two ends. The germline V gene encodes CDR1 SGHTA and CDR2 FQGNSA.

CDR3 protein: CASSLGTTAWSSYNEQFF. The CDR3 DNA reads TGTGCCAGCAGCTTGGGGACTACTGCCTGGAGCTCCTACAATGAGCAGTTCTTC. V usage is TRBV5-4 and J usage is TRBJ2-1, with D possibly being TRBD2 (6 bases). The CDR3 loop spans 18 amino acids. V was trimmed by 0 bases and J by 0 bases, leaving 16 bases between them. In germline, CDR1 is SGHNT, CDR2 YYREEE (reference sequence).

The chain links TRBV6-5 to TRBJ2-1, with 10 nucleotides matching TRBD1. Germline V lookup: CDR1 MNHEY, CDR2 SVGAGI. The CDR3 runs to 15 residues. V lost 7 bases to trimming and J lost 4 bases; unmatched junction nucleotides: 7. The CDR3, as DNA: TGTGCCAGCACTAAAGGACAGGGGGTGTACAATGAGCAGTTCTTC. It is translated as CASTKGQGVYNEQFF.

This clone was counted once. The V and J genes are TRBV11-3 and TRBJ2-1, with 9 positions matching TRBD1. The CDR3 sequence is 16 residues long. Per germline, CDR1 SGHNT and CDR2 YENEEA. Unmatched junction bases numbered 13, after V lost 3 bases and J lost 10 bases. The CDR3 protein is CASSFPWGGQGGEQFF. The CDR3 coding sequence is TGTGCCAGCAGCTTCCCTTGGGGGGGACAGGGCGGGGAGCAGTTCTTC.

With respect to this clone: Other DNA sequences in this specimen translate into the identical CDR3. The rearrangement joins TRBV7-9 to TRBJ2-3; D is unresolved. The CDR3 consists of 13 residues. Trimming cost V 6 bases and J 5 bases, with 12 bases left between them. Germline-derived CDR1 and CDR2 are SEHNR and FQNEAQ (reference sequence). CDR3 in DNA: TGTGCCAGCAGTTTGCTAGTCCAAGATACGCAGTATTTT. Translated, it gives CASSLLVQDTQYF.